This T cell receptor (beta chain) was observed in a study of identical twins. TCRdb called the 5' RACE reads again in MiXCR, with one record for every CDR3 protein. Among fewer than 900,000 distinct CDR3 sequences listed, around 20% were seen once. The CDR3 spans 11 residues. Germline values: CDR1 MNHEY, CDR2 SVGAGI. V lost 7 bases, J lost 9 bases, and 10 bases lay in between. These data were also reused for a study on T cells expressing NK-cell markers.

This sequence originates from a woman aged 18 to 35 in good health. This sequence joins TRBV6-5 and TRBJ2-1; no clear D gene. Sample: PBMCs. CDR3 amino acids: CASIRGSEQFF. CDR3 DNA: TGTGCCAGCATAAGAGGTAGTGAGCAGTTCTTC.